The present entry profiles one T cell receptor beta chain with its context. What it recognizes is unknown. Time point defined: week 47, end of study. What each vaccine dose contained was 300 ug of mutant IDH1 20-mer peptide, accompanied by topical imiquimod. Astrocytomas found in donors were new, WHO grade 3 or 4, IDH1-mutant and ATRX-lost. This sample was included in a study of a mutant IDH1 vaccine in newly diagnosed glioma. Study details: Treated individuals were around 60% male and about 40% female, averaging about 42 years of age. Patients previously underwent radiotherapy, temozolomide, or both, and most underwent both.

CDR1 is SNHLY and CDR2 is FYNNEI in the germline V gene. This CDR3 is 11 amino acids long. V shed 10 bases and J shed 8 bases, with 14 bases lying between them. Assay used: immunoSEQ multiplex PCR; TCRdb lists only in-frame clones, some missing. The sample holds tens of thousands of clones, 60% to 85% seen once. This receptor was obtained from a woman aged 40-49 years with glioma. Some clones in this sample may be carry-over from other donors' samples. Specimen: PBMCs, collected from a glioma patient whose treatment included an IDH1 peptide vaccine. The J gene is TRBJ1-2, the V gene TRBV2; maybe TRBD1 (5 bases). The CDR3 sequence: CAITGLPGYTF. CDR3 DNA: TGTGCCATAACGGGACTCCCCGGCTACACCTTC.